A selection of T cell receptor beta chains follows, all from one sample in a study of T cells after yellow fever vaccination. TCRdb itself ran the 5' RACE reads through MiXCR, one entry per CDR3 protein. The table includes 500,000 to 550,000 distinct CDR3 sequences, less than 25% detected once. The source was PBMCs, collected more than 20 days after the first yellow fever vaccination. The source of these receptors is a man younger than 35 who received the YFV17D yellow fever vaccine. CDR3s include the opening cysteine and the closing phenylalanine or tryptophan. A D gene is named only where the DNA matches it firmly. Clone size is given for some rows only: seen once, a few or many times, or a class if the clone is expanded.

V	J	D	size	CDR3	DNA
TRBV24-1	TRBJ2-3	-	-	CATSDPAATDTQYF	TGTGCCACCAGTGACCCTGCGGCAACAGATACGCAGTATTTT
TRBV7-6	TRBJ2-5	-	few	CASHGGPILETQYF	TGTGCCAGCCACGGGGGGCCGATCCTAGAGACCCAGTACTTC
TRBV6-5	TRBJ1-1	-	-	CASTFLAGSAEAFF	TGTGCCAGCACTTTCCTGGCGGGGTCAGCTGAAGCTTTCTTT
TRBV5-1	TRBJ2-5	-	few	CASSLDGRETQYF	TGCGCCAGCAGCTTGGACGGCCGCGAGACCCAGTACTTC
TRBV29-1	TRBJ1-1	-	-	CSVVKGVEAFF	TGCAGCGTAGTAAAGGGGGTCGAAGCTTTCTTT
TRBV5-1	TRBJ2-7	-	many	CASSLDAYEQYF	TGCGCCAGCAGCTTGGACGCGTACGAGCAGTACTTC
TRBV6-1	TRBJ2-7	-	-	CASRSGQKYEQYF	TGTGCCAGCAGGTCCGGACAGAAATACGAGCAGTACTTC
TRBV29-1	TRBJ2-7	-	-	CSVEIGGYNEQYF	TGCAGCGTTGAAATAGGCGGATACAACGAGCAGTACTTC
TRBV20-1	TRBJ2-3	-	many	CSARDSGGSTDTQYF	TGCAGTGCTAGAGATTCAGGCGGGAGCACAGATACGCAGTATTTT
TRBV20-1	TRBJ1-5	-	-	CSARAEPASNQPQHF	TGCAGTGCTAGAGCGGAGCCGGCTAGCAATCAGCCCCAGCATTTT
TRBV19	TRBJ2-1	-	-	CASSYLSLLPLNEQFF	TGTGCCAGTAGTTACCTCTCGCTACTACCCCTCAATGAGCAGTTCTTC
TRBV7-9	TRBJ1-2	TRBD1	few	CASSQLGQNYGYTF	TGTGCCAGCAGCCAACTGGGACAGAACTATGGCTACACCTTC
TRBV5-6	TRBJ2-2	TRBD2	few	CASSFTSGGDIGELFF	TGTGCCAGCAGCTTCACCAGCGGGGGGGATATCGGGGAGCTGTTTTTT
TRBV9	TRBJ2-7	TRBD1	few	CASSMGGQVPYEQYF	TGTGCCAGCAGCATGGGGGGACAGGTGCCCTACGAGCAGTACTTC
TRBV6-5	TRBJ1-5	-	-	CASSYGAGNQPQHF	TGTGCCAGCAGTTACGGGGCAGGGAATCAGCCCCAGCATTTT
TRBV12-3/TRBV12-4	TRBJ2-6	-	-	CASSLSAGGPSGANVLTF	TGTGCCAGCAGTTTATCTGCAGGCGGGCCCTCTGGGGCCAACGTCCTGACTTTC
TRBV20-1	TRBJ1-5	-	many	CSARLGEGQPQHF	TGCAGTGCCCGTTTGGGGGAGGGTCAGCCCCAGCATTTT
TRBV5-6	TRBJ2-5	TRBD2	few	CASSPSGGARETQYF	TGTGCCAGCAGCCCTAGCGGGGGGGCACGGGAGACCCAGTACTTC
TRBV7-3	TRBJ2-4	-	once	CASSLAGDDIQYF	TGTGCCAGCAGCTTAGCCGGAGACGACATTCAGTACTTC
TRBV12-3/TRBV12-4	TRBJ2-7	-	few	CASTFGGTHGTEQYF	TGTGCCAGCACCTTCGGCGGGACTCATGGCACCGAGCAGTACTTC
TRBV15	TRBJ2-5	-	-	CATSRRDFEETQYF	TGTGCCACCAGCAGACGGGATTTTGAGGAGACCCAGTACTTC
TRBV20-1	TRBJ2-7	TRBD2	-	CSARNPGRSSYEQYF	TGCAGTGCTAGGAATCCCGGGAGGAGCTCCTACGAGCAGTACTTC
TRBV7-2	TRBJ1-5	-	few	CASSLNLDQPQHF	TGTGCCAGCAGCTTAAATCTGGATCAGCCCCAGCATTTT
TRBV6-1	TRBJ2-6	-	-	CASSLGATGGANVLTF	TGTGCCAGCAGCCTGGGAGCAACGGGAGGGGCCAACGTCCTGACTTTC
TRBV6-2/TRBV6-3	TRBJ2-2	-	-	CASIPGLHTGELFF	TGTGCCAGCATCCCGGGACTCCACACCGGGGAGCTGTTTTTT
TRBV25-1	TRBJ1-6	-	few	CASSISGNNSPLHF	TGTGCCAGCAGTATATCCGGGAATAATTCACCCCTCCACTTT
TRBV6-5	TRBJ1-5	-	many	CASSYDSNQPQHF	TGTGCCAGCAGTTACGATAGCAATCAGCCCCAGCATTTT
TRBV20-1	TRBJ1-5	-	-	CSARDGEGVGGNQPQHF	TGCAGTGCTAGAGATGGAGAAGGGGTTGGTGGCAATCAGCCCCAGCATTTT
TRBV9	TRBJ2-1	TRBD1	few	CASSPGQGRYNEQFF	TGTGCCAGCAGCCCCGGACAGGGGAGGTACAATGAGCAGTTCTTC
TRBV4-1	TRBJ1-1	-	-	CASSQETNKPFF	TGCGCCAGCAGCCAGGAGACCAACAAACCCTTCTTT
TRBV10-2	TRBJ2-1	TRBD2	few	CASRRLAGGQRPYNEQFF	TGCGCCAGCAGACGACTAGCGGGGGGCCAACGTCCCTACAATGAGCAGTTCTTC
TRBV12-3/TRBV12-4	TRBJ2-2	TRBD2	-	CASSLIAGVTGELFF	TGTGCCAGCAGTTTAATAGCGGGGGTTACCGGGGAGCTGTTTTTT
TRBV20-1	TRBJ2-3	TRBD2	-	CSARVAGATQYF	TGCAGTGCTAGAGTAGCGGGGGCTACGCAGTATTTT
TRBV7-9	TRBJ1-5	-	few	CASRLTANQPQHF	TGTGCCAGCAGATTGACTGCCAATCAGCCCCAGCATTTT
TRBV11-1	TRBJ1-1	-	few	CASSSAVLEGGWDTEAFF	TGTGCCAGCAGCTCAGCGGTATTAGAAGGCGGTTGGGACACTGAAGCTTTCTTT
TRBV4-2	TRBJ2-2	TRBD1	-	CASSQLGYRTGDTGELFF	TGTGCCAGCAGCCAATTGGGGTATCGGACAGGGGACACCGGGGAGCTGTTTTTT
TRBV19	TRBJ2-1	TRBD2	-	CASAPLSGGSYNEQFF	TGTGCCAGCGCACCTCTTAGCGGGGGGTCCTACAATGAGCAGTTCTTC
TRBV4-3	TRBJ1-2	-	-	CASSQDADYGYTF	TGCGCCAGCAGCCAAGACGCGGATTATGGCTACACCTTC
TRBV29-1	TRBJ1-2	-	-	CSIPTANYGYTF	TGCAGTATACCGACAGCTAACTATGGCTACACCTTC
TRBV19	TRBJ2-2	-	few	CASSIDWGAGELFF	TGTGCCAGTAGTATAGATTGGGGGGCCGGGGAGCTGTTTTTT
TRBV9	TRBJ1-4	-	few	CASSPTSLNEKLFF	TGTGCCAGCAGCCCGACAAGCCTTAATGAAAAACTGTTTTTT
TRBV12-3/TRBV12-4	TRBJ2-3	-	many	CASSPRSMVTDTQYF	TGTGCCAGCAGTCCCCGGTCCATGGTAACAGATACGCAGTATTTT
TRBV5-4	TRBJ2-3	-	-	CASSQGGRSDTQYF	TGTGCCAGCAGCCAGGGAGGAAGGTCAGATACGCAGTATTTT
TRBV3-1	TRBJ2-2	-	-	CASSSTDGDPGELFF	TGTGCCAGCAGTTCTACCGACGGAGACCCCGGGGAGCTGTTTTTT
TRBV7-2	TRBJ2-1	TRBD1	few	CASSRDRYNEQFF	TGTGCCAGCAGCAGGGACAGATACAATGAGCAGTTCTTC
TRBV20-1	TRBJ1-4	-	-	CSASTTGFTNEKLFF	TGCAGTGCATCGACGACCGGTTTTACTAATGAAAAACTGTTTTTT
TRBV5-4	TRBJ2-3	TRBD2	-	CVAGGPGTDTQYF	TGTGTCGCGGGGGGGCCTGGCACAGATACGCAGTATTTT
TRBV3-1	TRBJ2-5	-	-	CASSHVRGPKAVEYQETQYF	TGTGCCAGCAGCCATGTTAGGGGCCCCAAAGCCGTAGAATACCAAGAGACCCAGTACTTC
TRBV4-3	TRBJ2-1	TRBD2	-	CASSQVTSGFYNEQFF	TGCGCCAGCAGCCAAGTTACTAGCGGGTTTTACAATGAGCAGTTCTTC
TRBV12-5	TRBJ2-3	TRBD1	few	CASGSAGTGLYTQYF	TGTGCTAGTGGTTCCGCCGGGACAGGCCTCTATACGCAGTATTTT
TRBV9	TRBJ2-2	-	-	CASSMEGNSGTGELFF	TGTGCCAGCAGCATGGAGGGTAACTCGGGCACCGGGGAGCTGTTTTTT
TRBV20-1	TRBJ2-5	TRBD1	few	CSAQDRGQKTQYF	TGCAGTGCCCAAGACAGGGGGCAAAAGACCCAGTACTTC
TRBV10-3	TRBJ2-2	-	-	CAISGQKDTGELFF	TGTGCCATCAGTGGACAGAAGGACACCGGGGAGCTGTTTTTT
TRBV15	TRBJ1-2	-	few	CATSRVYAGNAFTF	TGTGCCACCAGCAGAGTATACGCAGGGAACGCGTTCACCTTC
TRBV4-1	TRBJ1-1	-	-	CASSQAGTNTEAFF	TGCGCCAGCAGCCAAGCTGGTACGAACACTGAAGCTTTCTTT